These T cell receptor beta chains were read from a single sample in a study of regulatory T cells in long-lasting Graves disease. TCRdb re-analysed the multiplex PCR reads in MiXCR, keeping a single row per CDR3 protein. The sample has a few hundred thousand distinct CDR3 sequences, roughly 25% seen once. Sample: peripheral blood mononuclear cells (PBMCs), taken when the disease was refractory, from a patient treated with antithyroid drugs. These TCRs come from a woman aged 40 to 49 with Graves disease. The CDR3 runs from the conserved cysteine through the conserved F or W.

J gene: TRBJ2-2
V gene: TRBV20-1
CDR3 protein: CSARDLGRPNTGELFF

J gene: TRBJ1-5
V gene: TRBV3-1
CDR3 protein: CASSQDRAWQPQHF

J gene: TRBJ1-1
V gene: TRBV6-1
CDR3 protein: CASSPLGKVKAFF

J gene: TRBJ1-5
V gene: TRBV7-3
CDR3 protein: CASSLKPGSPQHF

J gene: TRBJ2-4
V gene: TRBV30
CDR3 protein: CAWSASPGLRYF

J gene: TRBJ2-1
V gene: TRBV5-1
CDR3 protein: CASSLEGSSYNEQFF

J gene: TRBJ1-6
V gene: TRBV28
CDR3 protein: CASRRRLIPLHF

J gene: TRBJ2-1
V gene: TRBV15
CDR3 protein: CATSHGLAADEQFF

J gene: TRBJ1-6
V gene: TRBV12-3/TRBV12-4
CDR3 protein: CASSFRETGFNSPLHF

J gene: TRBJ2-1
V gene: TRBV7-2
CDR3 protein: CASSLSLARPQQFF

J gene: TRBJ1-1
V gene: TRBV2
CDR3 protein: CASSTLNTEAFF

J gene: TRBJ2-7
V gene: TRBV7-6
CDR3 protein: CASSLSGYYEQYF

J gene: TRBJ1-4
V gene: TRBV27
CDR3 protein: CASSPFTRGRKKLFF

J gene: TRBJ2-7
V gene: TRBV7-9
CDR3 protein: CASSLRPGSYEQYF

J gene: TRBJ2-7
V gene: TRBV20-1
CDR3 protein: CSARDTAYEQYF

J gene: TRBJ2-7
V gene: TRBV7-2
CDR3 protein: CASSLGRGVNYEQYF

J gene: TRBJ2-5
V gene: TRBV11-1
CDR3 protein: CASSPGIHETQYF

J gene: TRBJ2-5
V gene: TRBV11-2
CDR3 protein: CASSLQTRQETQYF

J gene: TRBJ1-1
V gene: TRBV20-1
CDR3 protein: CSARDPNRNTEAFF

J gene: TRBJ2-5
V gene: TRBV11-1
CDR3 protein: CASSRTFGNGQETQYF

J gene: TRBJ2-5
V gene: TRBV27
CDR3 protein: CASSPFSQRPLQETQYF

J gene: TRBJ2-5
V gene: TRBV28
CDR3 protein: CASRGQGKETQYF

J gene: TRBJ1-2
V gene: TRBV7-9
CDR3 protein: CASRGDDGTPNYGYTF

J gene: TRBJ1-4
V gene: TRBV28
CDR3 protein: CASRALGEKLFF

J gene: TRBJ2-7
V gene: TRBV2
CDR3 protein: CASSEITSALTYEQYF

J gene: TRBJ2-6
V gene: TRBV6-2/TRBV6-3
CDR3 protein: CASRDRERSGANVLTF

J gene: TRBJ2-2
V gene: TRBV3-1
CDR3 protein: CASSSDRLARNTGELFF

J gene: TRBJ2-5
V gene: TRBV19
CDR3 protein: CASSMNGRVQETQYF

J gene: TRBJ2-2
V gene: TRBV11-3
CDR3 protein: CASSQAGANGELFF

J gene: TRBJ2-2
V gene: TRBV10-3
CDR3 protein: CAISESTGTLNTGELFF

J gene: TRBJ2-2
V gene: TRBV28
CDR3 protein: CASHARSGGRTGELFF

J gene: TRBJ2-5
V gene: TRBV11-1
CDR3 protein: CASSLPRGRATETQYF

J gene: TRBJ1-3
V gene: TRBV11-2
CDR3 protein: CASSPLTGSRTSGNTIYF

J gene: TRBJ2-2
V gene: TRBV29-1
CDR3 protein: CSVYSGSGELFF

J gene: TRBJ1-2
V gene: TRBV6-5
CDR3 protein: CASSYSRQVGALGYTF

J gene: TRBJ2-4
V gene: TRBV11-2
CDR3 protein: CASSSLRGLNKNIQYF

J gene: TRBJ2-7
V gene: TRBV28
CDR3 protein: CASSLGRAWGEQYF

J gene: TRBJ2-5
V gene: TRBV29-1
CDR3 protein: CSVGSWGDETQYF

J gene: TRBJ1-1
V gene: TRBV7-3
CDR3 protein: CASSLREWVKPRAMNTEAFF

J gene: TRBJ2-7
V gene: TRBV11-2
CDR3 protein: CASSWGTGTPEQYF

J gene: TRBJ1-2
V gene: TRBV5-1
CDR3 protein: CASSWDTFSGGYTF

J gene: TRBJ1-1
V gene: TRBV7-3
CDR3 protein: CASSLNGMNTEAFF

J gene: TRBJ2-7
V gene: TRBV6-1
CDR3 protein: CASCDASSYEQYF

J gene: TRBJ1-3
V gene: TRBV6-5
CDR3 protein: CASSFLVPKLRYSGNTIYF

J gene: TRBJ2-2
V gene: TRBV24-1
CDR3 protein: CATRSSGAGELFF

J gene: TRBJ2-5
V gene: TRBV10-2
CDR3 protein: CASSEQLAGGYQETQYF

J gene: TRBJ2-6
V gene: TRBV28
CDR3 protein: CASSRYSGANVLTF

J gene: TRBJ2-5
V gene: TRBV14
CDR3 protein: CASSLSPLKETQYF

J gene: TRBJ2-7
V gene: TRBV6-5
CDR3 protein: CASSSGAFSYEQYF

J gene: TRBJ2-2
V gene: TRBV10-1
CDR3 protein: CASSDSTWGSGELFF

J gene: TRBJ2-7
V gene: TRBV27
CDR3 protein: CASSPTTAGTSYEQYF

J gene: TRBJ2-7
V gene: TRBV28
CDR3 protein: CASSQMTGDEQYF

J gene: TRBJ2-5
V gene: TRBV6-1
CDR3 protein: CATRRVSVLKTQYF

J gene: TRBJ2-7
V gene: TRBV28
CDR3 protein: CASSLTNGYEQYF

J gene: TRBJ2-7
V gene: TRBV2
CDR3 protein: CASNGAAQTQYEQYF

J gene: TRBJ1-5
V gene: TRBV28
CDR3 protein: CASSHRGGNQPQHF

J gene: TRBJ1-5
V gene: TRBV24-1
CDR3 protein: CATSDSRTSQPQHF